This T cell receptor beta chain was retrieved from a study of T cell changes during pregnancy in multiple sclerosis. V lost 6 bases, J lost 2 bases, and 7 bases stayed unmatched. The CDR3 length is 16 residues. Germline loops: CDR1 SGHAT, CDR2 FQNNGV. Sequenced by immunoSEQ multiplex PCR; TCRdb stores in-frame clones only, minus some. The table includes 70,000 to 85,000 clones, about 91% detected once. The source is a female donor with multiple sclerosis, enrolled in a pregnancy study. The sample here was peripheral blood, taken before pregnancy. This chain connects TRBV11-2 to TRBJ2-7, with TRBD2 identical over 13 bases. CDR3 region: CASRRGTSGATYEQYF. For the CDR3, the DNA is TGTGCCAGCAGGCGTGGGACTAGCGGGGCAACCTACGAGCAGTACTTC.